This TCR beta chain was obtained from a study of T cell responses to AZD1222 COVID-19 vaccine. Regarding the study as a whole: Only a handful of individuals given AZD1222 were seropositive at baseline. Donors in the cohort were predominantly white British and more often female, and clonal diversity was possibly underestimated.

On this clone: Its antigen is unidentified.

Here immunoSEQ multiplex PCR was the method, and the copy in TCRdb shows in-frame clones only, minus some. The data contain some 180,000 clones, roughly 92% of them singletons. This CDR3 contains 13 residues. The V gene's germline CDR1 is LGHDT and CDR2 YNNKEL (reference sequence). V was pared by 6 bases and J by 3 bases, with 3 bases of the junction left unmatched. The sample was peripheral blood, taken 28 days after the second AZD1222 dose. The TCR was taken from an adult who received the AZD1222 COVID-19 vaccine. The V and J genes are TRBV3-1 (or the pseudogene TRBV3-2) and TRBJ2-7; 9 positions match TRBD2. For the CDR3, the DNA is TGTGCCAGCAGTCGTAGCGGGGGCTACGAGCAGTACTTC. Translation gives CASSRSGGYEQYF.